Listed here are 8 T cell receptor beta chains from one sample, sequenced in a study of blood T cell repertoires in COVID-19. TCRdb keeps only in-frame clones here, not all; method: immunoSEQ multiplex PCR. The sample has about 170,000 clones; more than 65% are singletons. The sample was peripheral blood. The source is an elderly woman with active or convalescent COVID-19.

The CDR3, as DNA: TGTGCCAGCAGCCCGGAGGGCACTGAAGCTTTCTTT. This translates into CASSPEGTEAFF. This chain connects TRBV9 to TRBJ1-1; no clear D gene. Germline V gives CDR1 SGDLS, CDR2 YYNGEE. The ends were cut back, 4 bases at V and 4 bases at J, with 8 bases in the middle. The CDR3 is made up of 12 amino acids.

The chain uses TRBV2 and TRBJ2-2, with 8 positions matching TRBD2. The CDR3 spans 17 residues. Germline V CDR1 and CDR2: SNHLY, FYNNEI. V lost 1 base, J lost 4 bases, and 8 bases stayed unmatched. Written as DNA, the CDR3 is TGTGCCAGCAGTGAAGTGCCCGGGGGGGTGATCACCGGGGAGCTGTTTTTT. Its protein product is CASSEVPGGVITGELFF. Using reference TRBV2 and TRBJ2-2 for the parts outside the CDR3, the full variable domain is EPEVTQTPSHQVTQMGQEVILRCVPISNHLYFYWYRQILGQKVEFLVSFYNNEISEKSEIFDDQFSVERPDGSNFTLKIRSTKLEDSAMYFCASSEVPGGVITGELFFGEGSRLTVL.

V is TRBV19 and J is TRBJ1-3; 8 bases match TRBD1. Losses at the gene ends were 7 bases for V and 2 bases for J; bases not matched to a gene: 7. The germline V gene has CDR1 LNHDA and CDR2 SQIVND (reference sequence). The CDR3 sequence is 15 residues long. The CDR3 is CASTQDRVPGNTIYF. CDR3 in DNA: TGTGCCAGTACCCAGGACAGGGTACCTGGAAACACCATATATTTT.

This chain uses TRBV5-1 with TRBJ1-3; D uncertain. The CDR3 is 15 amino acids. CDR1 and CDR2 (germline): SGHRS, YFSETQ. The V end lost 5 bases, the J end lost 4 bases, and 16 bases lay between the germline ends. CDR3 protein: CASSGQFGSGNTIYF. The CDR3 coding sequence is TGCGCCAGCAGTGGGCAGTTCGGCTCCGGAAACACCATATATTTT.

This sequence joins TRBV11-2 and TRBJ2-1; maybe TRBD2 (5 bases). The CDR3 sequence is 14 residues long. Trimming took 5 bases from V and 4 from J, leaving 12 bases between them. CDR1 SGHAT and CDR2 FQNNGV come from the germline V gene. The CDR3 nucleotides read TGTGCCAGCAGCCCATGGACTCGGTACAATGAGCAGTTCTTC. Translated: CASSPWTRYNEQFF.

The CDR3 reads CASSLRVAGHEQYF. DNA of the CDR3: TGTGCCAGCAGCTTACGAGTAGCGGGGCACGAGCAGTACTTC. The chain uses TRBV7-9 and TRBJ2-7, with TRBD2 matching over 8 bases. V lost 2 bases to trimming and J lost 5 bases; unmatched junction nucleotides: 5. The length of the CDR3 is 14 residues. CDR1 is SEHNR, CDR2 FQNEAQ, per germline (reference sequence).

The chain links TRBV5-4 to TRBJ2-7, with 8 bases aligning to TRBD1. This CDR3 has 16 amino acids. V gave up 4 bases and J gave up 3 bases; unmatched junction bases: 12. Germline V gene data show CDR1 as SGHNT and CDR2 as YYREEE (reference sequence). For the CDR3, the DNA is TGTGCCAGCAGCCCCTTGGAGGACAGGGTACTCTACGAGCAGTACTTC. Protein product: CASSPLEDRVLYEQYF. Combining the CDR3 with reference TRBV5-4 and TRBJ2-7 gives the whole variable domain ETGVTQSPTHLIKTRGQQVTLRCSSQSGHNTVSWYQQALGQGPQFIFQYYREEENGRGNFPPRFSGLQFPNYSSELNVNALELDDSALYLCASSPLEDRVLYEQYFGPGTRLTVT.

Only a few counts were recorded for this clone. CDR3 protein: CASSTHNEQYF. The CDR3 region has the DNA TGCGCCAGCAGCACACACAACGAGCAGTACTTC. V and J are TRBV5-1 and TRBJ2-7; D remains ambiguous. The CDR3 contains 11 residues. Germline V gene data show CDR1 as SGHRS and CDR2 as YFSETQ. V lost 4 bases and J 5 bases, leaving 7 bases between the germline ends.